Shown below are 5 T cell receptor beta chains from a single sample sequenced in a study of T cell responses to AZD1222 COVID-19 vaccine (dated by TCRdb to the early 2020s). The library was made by the immunoSEQ multiplex PCR assay. The table comes from immuneACCESS by way of TCRdb, which keeps in-frame sequences with V and J called. Part of the clones is missing from these tables; in studies checked, under half for an unresolved V gene and the rest for unknown reasons. For this sample the table gives about 92,000 clones, of which almost 90% were detected only once. 26% of the sample belongs to the ten largest clones. This sample's time point label indicates: baseline before first vaccination. Sequences were derived from peripheral blood, sampled on day 0 of AZD1222 vaccination. These receptors all come from an adult in good health.

The V and J genes are TRBV10-3 and TRBJ2-7, with D uncertain. This CDR3 has 14 amino acids. CDR1 is ENHRY and CDR2 is SYGVKD in the germline V gene. Trimming took off 2 bases at V and 3 bases at J, with 11 bases between the two ends. Written as DNA, the CDR3 is TGTGCCATCAGTGAGGGTTACCGAAGCTACGAGCAGTACTTC. Its translation is CAISEGYRSYEQYF.

The chain joins TRBV19 to TRBJ1-4, with D possibly matching TRBD1 (6 bases). Per germline, CDR1 LNHDA and CDR2 SQIVND (reference sequence). CDR3 length: 14 amino acids. The V and J ends lost 4 bases and 2 bases respectively, with 8 bases between them. In DNA form, the CDR3 reads TGTGCCAGTAGTACGGGGGGCACTAATGAAAAACTGTTTTTT. Protein sequence: CASSTGGTNEKLFF.

The chain joins TRBV7-2 to TRBJ2-1, with TRBD2 identical over 11 bases. This CDR3 has 17 residues. CDR1 is SGHTA and CDR2 is FQGNSA in the germline V gene. Germline trimming cut 4 bases from V and 10 bases from J; bases unmatched to any gene: 15. The CDR3 sequence: CASSSPRLAGNLGEQFF. CDR3 nucleotide sequence: TGTGCCAGCAGCTCCCCTCGACTAGCGGGAAACCTTGGGGAGCAGTTCTTC.

Of note for this clone: An end of the junction does not agree with germline; a read error may underlie this. This CDR3 is CASSQTHSIGQERSF. The CDR3 bases are TGTGCCAGCAGCCAAACCCACAGCATAGGGCAGGAGAGATCATTC. The chain is built from TRBV3-1 (or the pseudogene TRBV3-2) and TRBJ1-2; the D is unclear. CDR3 length: 15 residues. Looked up from germline, CDR1 is LGHDT and CDR2 is YNNKEL (reference sequence).

This clone was detected only a few times. The rearrangement uses TRBV7-9 and TRBJ1-2, with D unresolved. Germline CDR1 is SEHNR and CDR2 is FQNEAQ (reference sequence). V was cut by 5 bases and J by 4 bases, with 14 bases left in between. CDR3 size: 14 residues. CDR3 residues: CASSPQDRPYGYTF. CDR3 nucleotide sequence: TGTGCCAGCAGCCCCCAGGACCGACCCTATGGCTACACCTTC.